One and the same sample provided the 22 T cell receptor beta chains below, sequenced in a study of T cell repertoires in cytomegalovirus infection. MiXCR, run by TCRdb on the reads, gives a single entry per CDR3 protein. This table has 700,000 to 850,000 distinct CDR3 sequences, 30% to 35% appearing once. These receptors lack a known antigen. Sequencing was performed on cultured CD8+ T cells from PBMCs, taken from culture after CMV antigen stimulation. The receptors stem from a human donor in good health (CMV status not recorded). Some clones in this sample may be carry-over from other donors' samples.

The chain joins TRBV4-1 to TRBJ1-1; D gene uncertain. Germline loops: CDR1 MGHRA, CDR2 YSYEKL. CDR3 size: 17 residues. V dropped 3 bases and J dropped 0 bases, with 17 bases sitting between them. The CDR3 reads CASSQKEVTSMNTEAFF. The DNA of the CDR3 is TGCGCCAGCAGCCAGAAGGAGGTTACCTCCATGAACACTGAAGCTTTCTTT.

The rearrangement uses TRBV24-1 and TRBJ2-2; 7 bases match TRBD1. Germline-derived CDR1 and CDR2 are KGHDR and SFDVKD. This CDR3 is 16 amino acids long. V gave up 5 bases and J gave up 0 bases; unmatched junction bases: 5. CDR3 nucleotides: TGTGCCACCAGTGCCCGGACAGGTCCGAACACCGGGGAGCTGTTTTTT. It encodes CATSARTGPNTGELFF.

This clonotype was counted only a few times. CDR3 amino acids: CASSYSMRNQPQHF. The CDR3 DNA sequence: TGTGCCAGCAGTTACTCGATGAGAAATCAGCCCCAGCATTTT. The rearrangement uses TRBV6-5 and TRBJ1-5; D gene unclear. CDR3 length equals 14 residues. Germline V gene lookup returns CDR1 MNHEY and CDR2 SVGAGI. Deletions cut 0 bases from V and 4 bases from J, with 7 bases between.

This clonotype occurred many times. The J gene is TRBJ2-3, the V gene TRBV7-8, with TRBD2 matching over 7 bases. The CDR3 loop spans 16 amino acids. In germline, CDR1 is SGHVS, CDR2 FQNEAQ. V was clipped by 5 bases and J by 1 base; unmatched bases: 9. This chain's CDR3 is CASSPRRGGGTDTQYF. Written as DNA, the CDR3 is TGTGCCAGCAGCCCGAGGCGGGGAGGGGGCACAGATACGCAGTATTTT. The variable domain in full, completed from reference TRBV7-8 and TRBJ2-3, reads GAGVSQSPRYKVAKRGQDVALRCDPISGHVSLFWYQQALGQGPEFLTYFQNEAQLDKSGLPSDRFFAERPEGSVSTLKIQRTQQEDSAVYLCASSPRRGGGTDTQYFGPGTRLTVL.

This clonotype occurred a few times. The rearrangement links TRBV19 to TRBJ1-2; D call uncertain. Trimming cost V 6 bases and J 4 bases, with 15 bases left between them. Germline V lookup: CDR1 LNHDA, CDR2 SQIVND (reference sequence). The CDR3 contains 14 residues. The CDR3, as DNA: TGTGCCAGTAGCCCCGGACCGTATGGCTATGGCTACACCTTC. It codes for CASSPGPYGYGYTF.

This clonotype occurred many times. The chain carries TRBV7-9 and TRBJ2-1; tentative D call: TRBD2 (6 bases). Germline V gives CDR1 SEHNR, CDR2 FQNEAQ (reference sequence). The CDR3 has 13 residues. Trimming left V 6 bases short and J 5 bases short, with 11 bases between. CDR3: CASRHGLNNEQFF. As DNA, the CDR3 is TGTGCCAGCAGACACGGACTAAACAATGAGCAGTTCTTC.

V gene TRBV19 combines with J gene TRBJ2-2; no firm D call. The germline V gene has CDR1 LNHDA and CDR2 SQIVND (reference sequence). V shed 8 bases and J shed 1 base, with 14 bases lying between them. This CDR3 region has 15 residues. In DNA, the CDR3 is TGTGCCAGTTTCGGGTTGACGGAGAACACCGGGGAGCTGTTTTTT. This gives the protein CASFGLTENTGELFF.

In its sample, this clonotype was seen many times. CDR3 protein: CASSLAWQGEAFF. CDR3 DNA sequence: TGTGCCAGCAGCTTAGCGTGGCAGGGCGAAGCTTTCTTT. V and J are TRBV7-6 and TRBJ1-1; maybe TRBD1 (5 bases). Trimming removed 0 bases at V and 8 bases at J, with 10 bases between. The CDR3 contains 13 residues. Germline loops: CDR1 SGHVS, CDR2 FNYEAQ.

This clonotype has a handful of counts. The V call is TRBV7-8, the J call TRBJ2-2; 7 nucleotides line up with TRBD2. The V gene's germline CDR1 is SGHVS and CDR2 FQNEAQ. The CDR3 covers 15 residues. V dropped 6 bases and J dropped 3; count of bases not matched to a gene: 7. In DNA, the CDR3 is TGTGCCAGCAGGTTCCGGGACTATGACACCGGGGAGCTGTTTTTT. Its protein is CASRFRDYDTGELFF.

The V call is TRBV12-3 or TRBV12-4, the J call TRBJ2-5; D may correspond to TRBD1 or TRBD2 (5 bases each). The CDR3 consists of 14 residues. V was trimmed by 4 bases and J by 4 bases, leaving 13 bases between them. CDR3 nucleotides: TGTGCCAGCAGTTCTATCGGGGCGGGAGAGACCCAGTACTTC. Its protein is CASSSIGAGETQYF.

The table lists this clonotype with many counts. This chain links TRBV5-6 with TRBJ2-7, with 11 bases fitting TRBD2. Germline trimming cut 4 bases from V and 0 bases from J; bases unmatched to any gene: 3. CDR1 and CDR2 (germline): SGHDT, YYEEEE. There are 15 residues in the CDR3. The CDR3 DNA reads as TGTGCCAGCAGCCCCGGACTAGCGGGCTCCTACGAGCAGTACTTC. Translation: CASSPGLAGSYEQYF.

This clonotype was picked up a small number of times. The CDR3 DNA reads as TGTGCCAGCAGTTCGGGACTAGGGGACGATTACAATGAGCAGTTCTTC. The encoded protein is CASSSGLGDDYNEQFF. The chain uses TRBV2 and TRBJ2-1, with TRBD2 matching 8 bases. J lost 4 bases, V lost 5 bases, and 10 bases had no gene match. The germline CDR1 and CDR2 sequences are SNHLY and FYNNEI. The CDR3 covers 16 residues.

This clonotype was seen ten or more times. J is TRBJ2-1 and V is TRBV12-3 or TRBV12-4, with D possibly being TRBD1 (6 bases). The CDR3 runs 12 residues. Trimming took off 3 bases at V and 10 bases at J, with 10 bases between the two ends. CDR3 in DNA: TGTGCCAGCAGTTTGGGGGCCGAGGAGCAGTTCTTC. Encoded protein: CASSLGAEEQFF.

DNA for the CDR3: TGTGCCAGCAGCACCGGACAGGCGAACACTGAAGCTTTCTTT. It translates to CASSTGQANTEAFF. The rearrangement links TRBV27 to TRBJ1-1; 7 bases agree with TRBD1. CDR1 and CDR2 from the germline V gene are MNHEY and SMNVEV (reference sequence). CDR3 size: 14 residues. Trimming removed 6 bases from V and 1 base from J; junction bases left unmatched: 5.

The rearrangement joins TRBV7-9 to TRBJ2-1; TRBD2 aligns across 12 bases. Germline V gene lookup returns CDR1 SEHNR and CDR2 FQNEAQ (reference sequence). The CDR3 covers 15 residues. The junction had 7 bases not matched to a gene; V was cut back by 5 bases and J by 8 bases. The CDR3 sequence is CASSTLAGGPHEQFF. Here the CDR3 DNA reads TGTGCCAGCAGCACCCTAGCGGGGGGGCCCCATGAGCAGTTCTTC.

The sample holds many counts of this clonotype. In nucleotides, the CDR3 is TGTGCCAGCAGCGTCCTAAGCGGCGGGGGTGTCTACGAGCAGTACTTC. It yields the protein CASSVLSGGGVYEQYF. The genes are TRBV7-8 and TRBJ2-7, with 7 bases identical to TRBD2. Germline trimming cut 5 bases from V and 3 bases from J; bases unmatched to any gene: 13. Germline values: CDR1 SGHVS, CDR2 FQNEAQ. This CDR3 region has 16 residues.

The chain recombines TRBV6-1 with TRBJ2-1, with D perhaps TRBD1 or TRBD2 (5 bases each). Germline assignment: CDR1 MNHNS and CDR2 SASEGT. Trimming stripped 3 bases from V and 3 bases from J, with 12 bases between. The CDR3 totals 15 residues. CDR3 loop: CASSDRESLYNEQFF. In DNA form, the CDR3 reads TGTGCCAGCAGTGACAGGGAGAGTCTCTACAATGAGCAGTTCTTC.

There are a few counts of this clonotype. The chain carries TRBV6-5 and TRBJ2-1, with 7 bases matching TRBD1. Germline V gene data show CDR1 as MNHEY and CDR2 as SVGAGI. The V gene end was trimmed by 8 bases and the J gene end by 4 bases; junction bases not matched to a gene: 5. This CDR3 region has 13 residues. DNA of the CDR3: TGTGCCAGCCGAGGACAGGAGTACAATGAGCAGTTCTTC. Translated: CASRGQEYNEQFF.

Worth noting for this clonotype: A read error may be the cause here, since a much bigger clone is one base away. The rearrangement joins TRBV27 to TRBJ1-4, with unresolved D. CDR3 length: 13 residues. V was shortened by 3 bases and J by 0 bases, with 2 bases between the two germline ends. The germline CDR1 and CDR2 sequences are MNHEY and SMNVEV (reference sequence). The CDR3 sequence: CASSFSTNEKLFF. CDR3 DNA sequence: TGTGCCAGCAGTTTTTCAACTAATGAAAAACTGTTTTTT.

This clonotype was detected many times. The chain is built from TRBV11-2 and TRBJ2-2; 9 bases match TRBD1. This CDR3 comprises 15 residues. From germline, CDR1 is SGHAT and CDR2 FQNNGV. V trimming: 4 bases; J trimming: 7 bases; junction bases outside the gene matches: 7. For the CDR3, the DNA is TGTGCCAGCAGCTCCCGGGACAGGGTCAGCGGGGAGCTGTTTTTT. Translating gives CASSSRDRVSGELFF.

This rearrangement joins TRBV10-3 to TRBJ2-1; TRBD2 agrees at 12 bases. The V segment lost 0 bases and the J segment 11 bases; nucleotides outside the gene matches: 2. The germline V gene encodes CDR1 ENHRY and CDR2 SYGVKD. The CDR3 is 14 residues long. As DNA, the CDR3 is TGTGCCATCAGTGAGTCGACTAGCGGGGGACAGCAGTTCTTC. This encodes CAISESTSGGQQFF.

This clonotype came up many times. In DNA, the CDR3 is TGTGCCAGCAGCTTAGACGGGACTAGCGGGGGCCAACGGGCTACGCAGTATTTT. It specifies CASSLDGTSGGQRATQYF. The chain joins TRBV7-6 to TRBJ2-3, with 14 bases fitting TRBD2. V trimming: 1 base; J trimming: 8 bases; junction bases outside the gene matches: 11. Germline CDR1 reads SGHVS; CDR2 reads FNYEAQ. The CDR3 has 18 residues.